This TCR beta chain was sequenced for a study of radiation and T cells in renal cell carcinoma. Study results and caveats: Without pretreatment biopsies, baseline tumor clonotype presence was undetermined. From baseline, blood top tumor clonotypes peaked at 2 weeks post-radiation.

Of note for this clone: Its antigen remains unknown.

Stated time point: blood 2 weeks post-SBRT. Treatment noted: 15 Gy SBRT to primary tumor, nephrectomy 4 weeks later. TCRdb's copy holds only in-frame clones and misses some; the assay was immunoSEQ multiplex PCR. This sample carries more than 75,000 clones, approximately 83% of them seen once, and the ten largest clones take approximately 22%. CDR1 is MRHNA, CDR2 SNTAGT, per germline. The V end lost 5 bases, the J end lost 2 bases, and 11 bases lay between the germline ends. There are 14 residues in the CDR3. Sample: blood, taken from a patient whose treatment included radiotherapy and nephrectomy. This sequence was found in a woman aged 50 to 60 with renal cell carcinoma. The gene calls are TRBV6-4 and TRBJ2-3, with D unclear. CDR3 nucleotides: TGTGCCAGCAGTAGGCTAGTCAACACAGATACGCAGTATTTT. This sequence encodes CASSRLVNTDTQYF.